This T cell receptor (beta chain) was retrieved from a study of CD8+ T cells in alopecia areata. cDNA reverse transcribed from extracted RNA served as the sequencing template. Clones were read by immunoSEQ multiplex PCR, and TCRdb kept only the in-frame ones, dropping some. The table has roughly 100,000 clones, less than 70% seen once. As regards this clone: Its cognate antigen is unknown.

The study's findings and limits: Researchers report lesional scalp, most notably alopecia totalis/universalis, outstripped normal scalp in clonality. Sequence data from scalp samples additionally include resident alphabeta T cells of normal skin.

The CDR3 length is 17 residues. Germline CDR1 reads SGHRS; CDR2 reads YFSETQ. The V gene lost 3 bases and the J gene lost 0 bases, with 18 bases spanning the gap. This chain connects TRBV5-1 to TRBJ1-1; the D gene is possibly TRBD1 (6 bases). This receptor was identified in a human donor in good health. The material sequenced was CD4+ T cells sorted from blood. The CDR3 DNA is TGCGCCAGCAGCTCAGGGGTAATCGCATTCATGAACACTGAAGCTTTCTTT. Residues: CASSSGVIAFMNTEAFF.